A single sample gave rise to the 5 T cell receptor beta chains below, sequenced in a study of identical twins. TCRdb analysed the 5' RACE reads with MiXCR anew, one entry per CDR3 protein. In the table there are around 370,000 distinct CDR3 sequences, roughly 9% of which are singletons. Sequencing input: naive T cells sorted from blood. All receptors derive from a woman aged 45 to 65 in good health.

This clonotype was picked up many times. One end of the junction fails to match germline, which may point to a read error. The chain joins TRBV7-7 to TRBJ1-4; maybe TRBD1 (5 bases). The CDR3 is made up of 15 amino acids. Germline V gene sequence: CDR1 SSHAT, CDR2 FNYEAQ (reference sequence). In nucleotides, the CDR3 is TGTGCTAGCAGCTTAGACCAGGGACCTAATGAAAAACTGTTTTTT. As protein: CASSLDQGPNEKLFF.

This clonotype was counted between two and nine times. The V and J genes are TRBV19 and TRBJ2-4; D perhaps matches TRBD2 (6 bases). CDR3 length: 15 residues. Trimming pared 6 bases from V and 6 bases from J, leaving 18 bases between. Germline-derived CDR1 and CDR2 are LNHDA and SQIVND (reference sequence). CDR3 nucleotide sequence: TGTGCCAGTAGCCGAAGGGTGGAGGGGAGAAACATTCAGTACTTC. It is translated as CASSRRVEGRNIQYF.

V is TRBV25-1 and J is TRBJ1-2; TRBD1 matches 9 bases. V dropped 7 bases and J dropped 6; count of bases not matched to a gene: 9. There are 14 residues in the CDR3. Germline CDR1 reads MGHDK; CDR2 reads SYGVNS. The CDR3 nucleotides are TGTGCCAGCAATTCCGGGACAGGGTTTGATGGCTACACCTTC. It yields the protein CASNSGTGFDGYTF.

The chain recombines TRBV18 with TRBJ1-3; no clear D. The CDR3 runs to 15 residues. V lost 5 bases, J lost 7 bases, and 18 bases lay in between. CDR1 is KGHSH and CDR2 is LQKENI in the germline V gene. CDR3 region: CASSDIRTPRNTIYF. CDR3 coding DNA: TGTGCCAGCTCAGACATCAGGACGCCGAGGAACACCATATATTTT.

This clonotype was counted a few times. The chain's CDR3 is CASSLRTGANTGELFF. Here the CDR3 DNA reads TGCGCCAGCAGCCTTAGGACGGGCGCGAACACCGGGGAGCTGTTTTTT. The V gene is TRBV5-1, the J gene TRBJ2-2; D gene ambiguous. V was trimmed by 4 bases and J by 0 bases, leaving 13 bases between them. This CDR3 region has 16 residues. Germline CDR1 is SGHRS and CDR2 is YFSETQ.